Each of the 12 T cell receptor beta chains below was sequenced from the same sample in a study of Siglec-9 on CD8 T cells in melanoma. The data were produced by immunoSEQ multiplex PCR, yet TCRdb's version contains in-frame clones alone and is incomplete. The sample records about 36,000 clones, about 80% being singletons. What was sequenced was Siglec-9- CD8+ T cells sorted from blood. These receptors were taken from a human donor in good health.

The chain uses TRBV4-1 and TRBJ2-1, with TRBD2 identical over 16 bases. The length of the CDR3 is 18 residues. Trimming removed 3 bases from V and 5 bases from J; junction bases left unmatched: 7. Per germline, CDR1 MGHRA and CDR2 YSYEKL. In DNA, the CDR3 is TGCGCCAGCAGCCAGGGACTAGCGGGAGGGGGTTTCCACAATGAGCAGTTCTTC. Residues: CASSQGLAGGGFHNEQFF.

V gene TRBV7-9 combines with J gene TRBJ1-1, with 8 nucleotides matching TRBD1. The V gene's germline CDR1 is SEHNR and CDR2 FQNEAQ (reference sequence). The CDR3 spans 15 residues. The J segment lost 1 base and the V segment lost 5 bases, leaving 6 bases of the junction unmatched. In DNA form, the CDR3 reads TGTGCCAGCAGCCCAGGACAGGGAACGAACACTGAAGCTTTCTTT. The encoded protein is CASSPGQGTNTEAFF.

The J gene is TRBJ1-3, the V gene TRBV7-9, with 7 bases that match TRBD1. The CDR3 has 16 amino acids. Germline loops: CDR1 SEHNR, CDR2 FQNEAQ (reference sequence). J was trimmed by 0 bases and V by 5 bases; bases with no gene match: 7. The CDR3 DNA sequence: TGTGCCAGCAGCGCAGGGGGAGTGCGCTCTGGAAACACCATATATTTT. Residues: CASSAGGVRSGNTIYF. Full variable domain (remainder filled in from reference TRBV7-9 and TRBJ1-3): DTGVSQNPRHKITKRGQNVTFRCDPISEHNRLYWYRQTLGQGPEFLTYFQNEAQLEKSRLLSDRFSAERPKGSFSTLEIQRTEQGDSAMYLCASSAGGVRSGNTIYFGEGSWLTVV.

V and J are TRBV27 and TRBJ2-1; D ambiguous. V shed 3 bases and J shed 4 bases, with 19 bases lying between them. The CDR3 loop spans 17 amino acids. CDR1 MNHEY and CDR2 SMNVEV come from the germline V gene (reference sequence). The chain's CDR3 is CASSFSLEWFRYNEQFF. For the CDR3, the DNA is TGTGCCAGCAGTTTCTCACTTGAGTGGTTTCGTTACAATGAGCAGTTCTTC.

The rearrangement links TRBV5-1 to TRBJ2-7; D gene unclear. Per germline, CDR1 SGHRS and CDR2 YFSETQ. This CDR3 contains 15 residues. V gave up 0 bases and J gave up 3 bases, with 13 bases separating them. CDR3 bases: TGCGCCAGCAGCTTGGCCGCCCGGGCCGGCTACGAGCAGTACTTC. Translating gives CASSLAARAGYEQYF.

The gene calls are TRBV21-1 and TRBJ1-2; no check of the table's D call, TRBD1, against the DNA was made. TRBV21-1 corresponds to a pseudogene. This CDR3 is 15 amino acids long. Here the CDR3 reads CASSHCRGVNYGYTF. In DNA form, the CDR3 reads TGTGCCAGCAGCCACTGTAGGGGCGTAAACTATGGCTACACCTTC.

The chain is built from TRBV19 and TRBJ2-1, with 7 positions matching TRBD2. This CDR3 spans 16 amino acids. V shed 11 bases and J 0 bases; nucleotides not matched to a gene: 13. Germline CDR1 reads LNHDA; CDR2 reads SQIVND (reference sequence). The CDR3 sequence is CASNEAGASSYNEQFF. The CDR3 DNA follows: TGTGCCTCCAACGAGGCGGGAGCGAGCTCCTACAATGAGCAGTTCTTC.

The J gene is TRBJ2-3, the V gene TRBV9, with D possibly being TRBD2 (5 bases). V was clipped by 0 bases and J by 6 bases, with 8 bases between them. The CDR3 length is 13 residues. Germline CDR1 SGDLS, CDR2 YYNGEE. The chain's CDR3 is CASSVGGSDTQYF. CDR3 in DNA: TGTGCCAGCAGCGTAGGTGGGAGTGATACGCAGTATTTT.

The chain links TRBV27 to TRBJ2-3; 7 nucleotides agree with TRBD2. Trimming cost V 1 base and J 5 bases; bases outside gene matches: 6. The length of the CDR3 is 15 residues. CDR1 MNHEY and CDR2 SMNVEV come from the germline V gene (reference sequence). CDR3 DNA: TGTGCCAGCAGTTTATTGGGAGGGGCTGGAGATACGCAGTATTTT. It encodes CASSLLGGAGDTQYF.

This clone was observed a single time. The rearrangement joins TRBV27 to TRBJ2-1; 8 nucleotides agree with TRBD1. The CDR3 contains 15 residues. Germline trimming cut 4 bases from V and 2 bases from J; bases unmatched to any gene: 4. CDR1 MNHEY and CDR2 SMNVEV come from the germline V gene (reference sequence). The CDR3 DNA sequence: TGTGCCAGCAGTTCAAGACAGGGGCCCTACAATGAGCAGTTCTTC. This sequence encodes CASSSRQGPYNEQFF.

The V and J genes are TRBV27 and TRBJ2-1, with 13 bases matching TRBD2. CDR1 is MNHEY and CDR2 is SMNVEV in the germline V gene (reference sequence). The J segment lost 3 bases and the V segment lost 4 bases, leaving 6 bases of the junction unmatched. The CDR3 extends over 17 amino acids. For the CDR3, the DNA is TGTGCCAGCAGTTACTTCGGACTAGCGGGGGTCTACAATGAGCAGTTCTTC. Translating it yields CASSYFGLAGVYNEQFF.

CDR3 sequence (DNA): TGTGCCAGTAGTACCGGGACTGCAGTCGGCACAGATACGCAGTATTTT. Translating it yields CASSTGTAVGTDTQYF. V gene TRBV19 combines with J gene TRBJ2-3; a weak D match, TRBD2 (6 bases). The CDR3 length is 16 residues. Germline V gives CDR1 LNHDA, CDR2 SQIVND (reference sequence). Trimming shortened V by 4 bases and J by 1 base, and 15 bases separated the two germline ends. Combining the CDR3 with reference TRBV19 and TRBJ2-3 gives the whole variable domain DGGITQSPKYLFRKEGQNVTLSCEQNLNHDAMYWYRQDPGQGLRLIYYSQIVNDFQKGDIAEGYSVSREKKESFPLTVTSAQKNPTAFYLCASSTGTAVGTDTQYFGPGTRLTVL.